The 5 T cell receptor beta chains below come from one sample, sequenced in a study of Graves' ophthalmopathy and Graves' hyperthyroidism. RNA transcripts provided the template for amplifying TCR beta CDR3 regions. In the first round, RT-PCR was carried out with HTBI primers, and a multiplex PCR formed the second round. From the multiplex PCR reads, TCRdb called clonotypes with MiXCR, one entry per CDR3 protein. This sample has over a million distinct CDR3 sequences, with around a third found just once. The source material was peripheral blood or thyroid tissue (not recorded which). The receptors stem from an adult man with Graves' hyperthyroidism.

The V call is TRBV10-3, the J call TRBJ1-3; D remains unclear. CDR3 length equals 17 residues. V lost 11 bases and J 1 base, leaving 24 bases between the germline ends. Germline CDR1 reads ENHRY; CDR2 reads SYGVKD. The CDR3 DNA reads as TGTGCCGGCAGTTACTCGAGCGGCTCTCAATCTGGAAACACCATATATTTT. It encodes CAGSYSSGSQSGNTIYF.

This clonotype was observed at least ten times. The chain carries TRBV7-2 and TRBJ1-1; D unclear. This CDR3 has 14 amino acids. Germline CDR1 reads SGHTA; CDR2 reads FQGNSA. Trimming took 5 bases from V and 4 from J, leaving 14 bases between them. The DNA of the CDR3 is TGTGCCAGCAGCCTGAACGGGATCGGCACTGAAGCTTTCTTT. It translates to CASSLNGIGTEAFF.

At least ten counts were recorded for this clonotype. V is TRBV6-5 and J is TRBJ1-5, with a possible D match to TRBD1 (5 bases). Germline V gene data show CDR1 as MNHEY and CDR2 as SVGAGI. V was shortened by 5 bases and J by 4 bases, with 12 bases between the two germline ends. The CDR3 contains 14 residues. CDR3 bases: TGTGCCAGCAGTCGCAGGGAGGGTAATCAGCCCCAGCATTTT. It codes for CASSRREGNQPQHF.

The V call is TRBV10-3, the J call TRBJ2-5, with TRBD2 identical over 13 bases. The CDR3 runs 16 residues. Germline V gene sequence: CDR1 ENHRY, CDR2 SYGVKD. Germline trimming cut 2 bases from V and 2 bases from J; bases unmatched to any gene: 2. CDR3 residues: CAISERLAGGQETQYF. CDR3 nucleotide sequence: TGTGCCATCAGTGAGCGACTAGCGGGAGGACAAGAGACCCAGTACTTC.

A note on this clonotype: Because the CDR3's place on the DNA is in doubt, the DNA is left out and the CDR3 is given as listed by TCRdb. V is TRBV2 and J is TRBJ2-5. Counting both end residues, the CDR3 totals 12 amino acids. In germline, CDR1 is SNHLY, CDR2 FYNNEI. CDR3 loop: CACSARVETQYF.